This record concerns one TCR beta chain sequence. The germline V and J ends were trimmed by 8 bases and 2 bases, with 23 bases remaining between them. CDR1 is DFQATT and CDR2 is SNEGSKA in the germline V gene (reference sequence). The CDR3 length is 16 residues. The study made its TCR cDNA through 5'RACE template switching. That step introduced a universal primer site along with UMIs. MiXCR, run by TCRdb on the 5' RACE reads, gives a single entry per CDR3 protein. This table has 80,000 to 100,000 distinct CDR3 sequences, approximately 8.4% appearing once. The data are from a study of T cells after yellow fever vaccination. Study background: Low-cell-number fractions underwent preparation using SMART-Seq v4 Ultra Low Input.

Study-wide findings and caveats: Faster peaking, at day 5 versus 15, marked a secondary response that was weaker.

The origin of this receptor is a man between 18 and 29 years old who received the YFV17D yellow fever vaccine. The chain is built from TRBV20-1 and TRBJ2-3; D is perhaps TRBD2 (6 bases). The sequenced sample was CD8+ T cells not binding an NS4B(214-222) dextramer, sorted from PBMCs, obtained roughly 15 days after the first yellow fever vaccination. Here the CDR3 DNA reads TGCAGTAACACCGGGCGGGGTCCCCGGTCCACAGATACGCAGTATTTT. Encoded protein: CSNTGRGPRSTDTQYF.